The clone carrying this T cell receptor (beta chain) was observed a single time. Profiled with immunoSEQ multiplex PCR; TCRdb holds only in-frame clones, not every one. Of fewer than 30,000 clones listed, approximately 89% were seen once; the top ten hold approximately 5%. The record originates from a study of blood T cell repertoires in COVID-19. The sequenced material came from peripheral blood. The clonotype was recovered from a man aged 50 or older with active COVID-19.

In DNA, the CDR3 is TGTGCCAGCAGTTTAGGCCGCAATCAGCCCCAGCATTTT. Residues: CASSLGRNQPQHF. This rearrangement joins TRBV28 to TRBJ1-5, with D uncertain. Per the germline V gene, CDR1 is MDHEN and CDR2 is SYDVKM. The CDR3 runs 13 residues. Trimming took 2 bases from V and 2 from J, leaving 4 bases between them.